This TCR beta chain was recorded in a study of T cell responses to AZD1222 COVID-19 vaccine. Looking at the study overall: Both about-4-week and about-12-week second-dose recipients were combined.

The repertoire was sequenced with immunoSEQ multiplex PCR; TCRdb's copy has only in-frame clones and lacks some. The sample comprises more than 110,000 clones, about nine tenths of which are singletons, and approximately 4.8% rests with the top ten. Germline V gene sequence: CDR1 SGDLS, CDR2 YYNGEE. CDR3 length equals 14 residues. The V end lost 4 bases, the J end lost 2 bases, and 12 bases lay between the germline ends. The rearrangement uses TRBV9 and TRBJ1-2; D unresolved. The source was peripheral blood, collected on day 0 of AZD1222 vaccination. The TCR sequence derives from an adult in good health. The CDR3 loop reads CASSPHKPNYGYTF. In DNA form, the CDR3 reads TGTGCCAGCAGCCCTCATAAGCCCAACTATGGCTACACCTTC.